This T cell receptor (beta chain) comes out of a study of shared clonotypes between healthy human individuals. Study outcomes and limitations: Rarefaction revealed incomplete sorted-subset sequencing despite large depth. Memory subsets generally showed smaller estimated richness than naive subsets did.

V trimming: 3 bases; J trimming: 2 bases; junction bases outside the gene matches: 5. The CDR3 is 16 residues long. CDR1 and CDR2 from the germline V gene are SGDLS and YYNGEE. Sequencing used immunoSEQ multiplex PCR; TCRdb keeps in-frame clones, though not all of them. The sample holds about 1 million clones, more than 60% seen once. This clone was recorded only once. Its specificity is unknown. Free of recent acute infections or vaccinations, the donors were healthy HIV-negative adults. The chain joins TRBV9 to TRBJ1-3; 10 bases map to TRBD1. The sample taken for sequencing was memory CD4+ T cells sorted from blood. Subset meaning: CD45RA-negative fraction. This receptor was obtained from a man younger than 35 in good health. The CDR3, as DNA: TGTGCCAGCAGCGGACGACAGGGGGCAACTGGAAACACCATATATTTT. Translating it yields CASSGRQGATGNTIYF.